This T cell receptor beta chain came from a study of blood T cell repertoires in COVID-19. Study details: Some COVID-19 samples were acute and others convalescent; all came from the United States, Italy and Spain.

The CDR3 has 15 amino acids. Trimming took 4 bases from V and 3 from J, leaving 13 bases between them. Per the germline V gene, CDR1 is SEHNR and CDR2 is FQNEAQ (reference sequence). In the original workflow: Estimation of nucleated cell counts relied on the amplification of reference gene primers. TCRdb's table, derived via immunoSEQ multiplex PCR, lists solely in-frame clones and lacks some. The DNA was the basis for D and trimming; V, J and clone size are from that table. The sample carries roughly 150,000 clones, around 80% recorded once. The clonotype originates from a man aged 70 or older who had been exposed to COVID-19. J is TRBJ2-1 and V is TRBV7-9, with a tentative D call TRBD2 (5 bases). The specimen sequenced was PBMCs or T cells enriched from blood (not recorded which). CDR3 sequence (DNA): TGTGCCAGCAGCTCGTTTGAGGCGGGCTACAATGAGCAGTTCTTC. This sequence encodes CASSSFEAGYNEQFF.